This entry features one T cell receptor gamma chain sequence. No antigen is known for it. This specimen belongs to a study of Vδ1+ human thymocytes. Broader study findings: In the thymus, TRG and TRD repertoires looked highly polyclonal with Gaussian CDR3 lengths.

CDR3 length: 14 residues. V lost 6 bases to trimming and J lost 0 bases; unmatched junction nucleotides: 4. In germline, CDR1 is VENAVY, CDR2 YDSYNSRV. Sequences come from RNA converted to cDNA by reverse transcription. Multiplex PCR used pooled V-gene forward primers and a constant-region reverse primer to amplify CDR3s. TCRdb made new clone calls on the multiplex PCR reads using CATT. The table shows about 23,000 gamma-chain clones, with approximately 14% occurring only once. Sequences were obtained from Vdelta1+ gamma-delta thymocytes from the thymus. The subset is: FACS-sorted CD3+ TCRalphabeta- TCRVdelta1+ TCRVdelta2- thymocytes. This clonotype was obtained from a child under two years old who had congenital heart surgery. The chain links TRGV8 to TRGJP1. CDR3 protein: CATWMYTTGWFKIF. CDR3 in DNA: TGTGCCACCTGGATGTATACCACTGGTTGGTTCAAGATATTT.